This T cell receptor beta chain was captured by sequencing in a study of blood T cells in healthy people across ages. For the study at large: Template switching captured about one barcoded beta molecule per two T cells.

Notes on the study in general: Greater diversity and more naive CD4+ cells were seen in long-lived donors than in aged donors.

Comments on this clonotype: Antigen unknown.

The CDR3 spans 17 residues. V was clipped by 0 bases and J by 9 bases; unmatched bases: 11. Germline V gene lookup returns CDR1 SGHNT and CDR2 YENEEA. For the second PCR, which ran for about 6 to 11 cycles, a sample-barcoded 5' primer and a J-beta primer mix were used. A template-switch adaptor that had 12 random nucleotides put a tag on each cDNA molecule. TCRdb fed the 5' RACE reads into MiXCR, producing one record per CDR3 protein. The profile shows some 730,000 distinct CDR3 sequences, about 20% of them singletons. Sequenced material: blood. The clonotype comes from a man in his 70s in good health. The chain recombines TRBV11-3 with TRBJ2-1, with 10 bases matching TRBD1. CDR3 loop: CASSLDTGTGASGEQFF. CDR3 DNA sequence: TGTGCCAGCAGCTTAGACACCGGGACAGGGGCGTCGGGTGAGCAGTTCTTC.